The 11 T cell receptor beta chains below all came from one sample that was sequenced in a study of regulatory T cells in long-lasting Graves disease. Both iRepertoire HTBI primers and Arm-PCR of CDR3 regions were used to build the TCR beta libraries. TCRdb processed the multiplex PCR reads anew with MiXCR; each CDR3 protein has one entry. The table lists hundreds of thousands of distinct CDR3 sequences, around 30% of them singletons, with 42% in the top ten. Time point meaning: persistent/refractory GD, antithyroid drugs over 5 years with positive TRAb. The TCR library used RNA extracted from PBMCs. The source was peripheral blood mononuclear cells (PBMCs), collected when the disease was refractory, from a patient treated with antithyroid drugs. The receptors derive from a female donor with Graves disease.

This sequence joins TRBV5-1 and TRBJ2-7, with D perhaps matching TRBD1 (6 bases). V lost 4 bases, J lost 3 bases, and 17 bases lay in between. Germline CDR1 reads SGHRS; CDR2 reads YFSETQ. The CDR3 has 15 amino acids. The CDR3 loop reads CASSTNGGWIYEQYF. The CDR3 bases are TGCGCCAGCAGCACGAATGGGGGCTGGATCTACGAGCAGTACTTC.

Concerning this clonotype: A much larger clone lies one base from this, so it may be a read error. The genes are TRBV2 and TRBJ1-5; D gene unclear. CDR3 length equals 13 residues. Germline values: CDR1 SNHLY, CDR2 FYNNEI. The CDR3 here is CASGEVGNQPQHF. Here the CDR3 DNA reads TGTGCCAGCGGTGAAGTAGGTAATCAGCCCCAGCATTTT.

The chain links TRBV3-1 to TRBJ1-2, with TRBD1 identical over 8 bases. The germline V gene has CDR1 LGHDT and CDR2 YNNKEL (reference sequence). Losses at the gene ends were 4 bases for V and 4 bases for J; bases not matched to a gene: 14. CDR3 length equals 17 residues. The CDR3: CASSLRTGRGLGYGYTF. The CDR3 DNA reads as TGTGCCAGCAGCCTTCGGACCGGCAGGGGGCTTGGCTATGGCTACACCTTC. The variable domain in full, with the rest retrieved from reference TRBV3-1 and TRBJ1-2, is DTAVSQTPKYLVTQMGNDKSIKCEQNLGHDTMYWYKQDSKKFLKIMFSYNNKELIINETVPNRFSPKSPDKAHLNLHINSLELGDSAVYFCASSLRTGRGLGYGYTFGSGTRLTVV.

A word on this clonotype: A junction boundary mismatches the germline segment, possibly from a read error. The chain couples TRBV5-1 to TRBJ2-1; the match to TRBD2 covers 13 bases. The germline V gene has CDR1 SGHRS and CDR2 YFSETQ. This CDR3 has 15 residues. For the CDR3, the DNA is TGCGCCAGCAGCACGACCGGGACTAGCGGGAATGAGCAGCTCTTC. Translating it yields CASSTTGTSGNEQLF.

A word on this clonotype: A clone one base away is much larger, so this may be a read error. This chain links TRBV6-6 with TRBJ1-5, with TRBD1 matching 9 bases. The J call could be wrong; TRBJ2-3 is a better fit for the DNA end. CDR3 length: 15 residues. Looked up from germline, CDR1 is MNHNY and CDR2 is SVGAGI (reference sequence). CDR3 in amino acids: CASSYSGQGVQPQYF. CDR3 nucleotides: TGTGCCAGCAGTTACTCGGGACAGGGAGTTCAGCCCCAGTATTTT.

The chain links TRBV20-1 to TRBJ2-7; 7 bases map to TRBD2. Looked up from germline, CDR1 is DFQATT and CDR2 is SNEGSKA (reference sequence). The V gene end was trimmed by 3 bases and the J gene end by 4 bases; junction bases not matched to a gene: 18. This CDR3 is built from 17 residues. In nucleotides, the CDR3 is TGCAGTGCTAGTATAAGAGGGCGGGAGCCCTTTGTGTACGAGCAGTACTTC. This sequence encodes CSASIRGREPFVYEQYF.

This clonotype was detected only a few times. This chain connects TRBV6-1 to TRBJ1-2, with D maybe TRBD1 (5 bases). V shed 6 bases and J shed 6 bases, with 8 bases lying between them. This CDR3 region has 11 residues. CDR1 is MNHNS and CDR2 is SASEGT in the germline V gene. Here the CDR3 DNA reads TGTGCCAGCAGGAACAGGAATGGCTACACCTTC. Protein product: CASRNRNGYTF.

The chain combines TRBV10-1 with TRBJ2-1, with TRBD1 matching 7 bases. J gave up 5 bases and V 5 bases, and 21 bases lay outside the gene matches. This CDR3 contains 19 residues. CDR1 is WNHNN and CDR2 is SYGVQD in the germline V gene (reference sequence). CDR3 bases: TGCGCCAGCAGTATGCTCCGGGACAGATCTGTCGTAGTGGACAATGAGCAGTTCTTC. It translates to CASSMLRDRSVVVDNEQFF.

The chain carries TRBV27 and TRBJ2-2; TRBD1 might be the D (6 bases). This CDR3 has 13 amino acids. Germline CDR1 MNHEY, CDR2 SMNVEV (reference sequence). V was clipped by 5 bases and J by 7 bases, with 11 bases between them. CDR3 in amino acids: CASSHRVGGELFF. The CDR3 coding sequence is TGTGCCAGCAGTCACAGGGTGGGCGGGGAGCTGTTTTTT.

In this sample, this clonotype turned up a few times. The J gene is TRBJ2-5, the V gene TRBV29-1; the D is unclear. Germline V gives CDR1 SQVTM, CDR2 ANQGSEA. There are 12 residues in the CDR3. The ends were cut back, 4 bases at V and 2 bases at J, with 8 bases in the middle. Here the CDR3 reads CSVGVIQETQYF. CDR3 nucleotide sequence: TGCAGCGTTGGAGTTATTCAAGAGACCCAGTACTTC.

In DNA form, the CDR3 reads TGCGCCAGCAGTGAGATGGGACAGGGGCACTCCTACGAGCAGTACTTC. Its translation is CASSEMGQGHSYEQYF. This chain joins TRBV10-1 and TRBJ2-7; the match to TRBD1 covers 10 bases. V lost 2 bases, J lost 0 bases, and 4 bases stayed unmatched. Germline loops: CDR1 WNHNN, CDR2 SYGVQD (reference sequence). The CDR3 is 16 residues long.